This T cell receptor (beta chain) was observed in a study of vaccination and CD4 T cells after COVID-19. The study, taken as a whole, reports: Only relatively few convalescent patients were studied, and early post-infection timepoints were not analyzed.

In its sample, this clonotype was seen a few times. Its antigen is undetermined. Sequencing of cultured CD4+ T cell DNA used the Oncomine TCR Beta short-read assay. Someone extracted genomic DNA from cultured CD4+ T cells. TCRdb independently ran MiXCR on the PCR reads; one entry per CDR3 protein. The table lists roughly 7,800 distinct CDR3 sequences, about 38% of them singletons, with approximately 24% in the top ten. The sample's treatment: roughly 11-day PBMC culture with coronavirus spike peptide pools or control peptides (ViraFEST assay). Prior to the COVID-19 pandemic (2011-2018), the unexposed donor's CD4+ T cells were collected. Germline V gene data show CDR1 as LNHNV and CDR2 as YYDKDF (reference sequence). CDR3 length equals 15 residues. J lost 3 bases, V lost 4 bases, and 8 bases had no gene match.

Sequences were obtained from CD4+ T cells from blood, cultured in vitro. This sequence was found in a human donor in good health. The chain uses TRBV15 and TRBJ2-7; TRBD1 agrees at 8 bases. The CDR3 DNA sequence: TGTGCCACCAGCAAATTGACAGGGGCGTTCTACGAGCAGTACTTC. The encoded protein is CATSKLTGAFYEQYF.